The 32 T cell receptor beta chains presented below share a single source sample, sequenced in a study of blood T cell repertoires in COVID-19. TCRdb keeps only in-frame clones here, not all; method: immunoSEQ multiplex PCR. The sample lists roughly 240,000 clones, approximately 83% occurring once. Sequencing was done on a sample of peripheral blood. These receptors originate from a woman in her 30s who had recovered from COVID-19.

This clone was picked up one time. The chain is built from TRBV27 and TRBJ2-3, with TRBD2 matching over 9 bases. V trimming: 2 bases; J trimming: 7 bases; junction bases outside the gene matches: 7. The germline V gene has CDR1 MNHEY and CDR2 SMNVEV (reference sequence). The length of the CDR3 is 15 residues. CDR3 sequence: CASSLTGLAGNTQYF. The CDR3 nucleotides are TGTGCCAGCAGTTTAACGGGGCTAGCGGGGAATACGCAGTATTTT.

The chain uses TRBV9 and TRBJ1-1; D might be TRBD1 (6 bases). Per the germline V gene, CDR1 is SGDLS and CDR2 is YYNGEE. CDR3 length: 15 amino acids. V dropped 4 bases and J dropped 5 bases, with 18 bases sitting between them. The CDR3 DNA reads TGTGCCAGCAGCTCTAGCGGGACATTGGGAACTGAAGCTTTCTTT. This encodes CASSSSGTLGTEAFF.

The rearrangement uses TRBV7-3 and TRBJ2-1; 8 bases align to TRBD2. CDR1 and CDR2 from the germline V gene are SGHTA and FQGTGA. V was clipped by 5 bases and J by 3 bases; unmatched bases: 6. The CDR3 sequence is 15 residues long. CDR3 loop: CASSILAAYYNEQFF. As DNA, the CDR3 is TGTGCCAGCAGCATACTAGCGGCTTACTACAATGAGCAGTTCTTC.

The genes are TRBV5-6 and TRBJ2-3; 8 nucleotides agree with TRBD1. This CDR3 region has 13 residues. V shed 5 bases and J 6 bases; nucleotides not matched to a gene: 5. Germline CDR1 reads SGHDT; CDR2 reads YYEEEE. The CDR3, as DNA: TGTGCCAGCAGGAGGACAGGGATCGATACGCAGTATTTT. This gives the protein CASRRTGIDTQYF.

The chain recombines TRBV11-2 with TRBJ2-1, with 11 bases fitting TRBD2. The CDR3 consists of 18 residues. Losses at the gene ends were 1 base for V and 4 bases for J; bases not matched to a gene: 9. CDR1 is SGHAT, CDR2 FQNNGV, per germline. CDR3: CASSLVTLGTSGYNEQFF. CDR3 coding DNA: TGTGCCAGCAGCTTAGTGACCCTCGGGACTAGCGGTTACAATGAGCAGTTCTTC.

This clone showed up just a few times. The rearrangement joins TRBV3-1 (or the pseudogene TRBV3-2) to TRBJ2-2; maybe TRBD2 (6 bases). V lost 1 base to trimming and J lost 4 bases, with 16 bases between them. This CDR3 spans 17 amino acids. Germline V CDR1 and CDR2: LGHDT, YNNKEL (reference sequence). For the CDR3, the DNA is TGTGCCAGCAGCCAAGGTCTAAGGGACTGGGGCACCGGGGAGCTGTTTTTT. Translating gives CASSQGLRDWGTGELFF.

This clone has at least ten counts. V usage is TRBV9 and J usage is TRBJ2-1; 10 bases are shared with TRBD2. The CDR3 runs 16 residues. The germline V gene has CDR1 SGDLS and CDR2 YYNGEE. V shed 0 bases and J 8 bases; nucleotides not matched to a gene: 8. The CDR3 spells CASSVGPSGGVYEQFF. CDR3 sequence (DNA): TGTGCCAGCAGCGTAGGGCCAAGCGGGGGGGTCTATGAGCAGTTCTTC. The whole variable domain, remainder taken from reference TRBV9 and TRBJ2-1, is DSGVTQTPKHLITATGQRVTLRCSPRSGDLSVYWYQQSLDQGLQFLIQYYNGEERAKGNILERFSAQQFPDLHSELNLSSLELGDSALYFCASSVGPSGGVYEQFFGPGTRLTVL.

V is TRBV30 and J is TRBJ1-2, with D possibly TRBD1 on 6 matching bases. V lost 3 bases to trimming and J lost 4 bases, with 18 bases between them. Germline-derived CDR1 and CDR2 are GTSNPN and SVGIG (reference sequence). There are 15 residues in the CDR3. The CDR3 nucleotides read TGTGCCTGGAGCACCCAATGGGGGGGGCTCTATGGCTACACCTTC. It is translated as CAWSTQWGGLYGYTF.

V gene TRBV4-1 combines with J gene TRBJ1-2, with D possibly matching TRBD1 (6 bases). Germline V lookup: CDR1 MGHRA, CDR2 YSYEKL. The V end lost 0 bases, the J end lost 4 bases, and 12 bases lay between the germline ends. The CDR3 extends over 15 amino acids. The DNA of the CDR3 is TGCGCCAGCAGCCAAGATCAGGGGAGGGGCTATGGCTACACCTTC. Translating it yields CASSQDQGRGYGYTF.

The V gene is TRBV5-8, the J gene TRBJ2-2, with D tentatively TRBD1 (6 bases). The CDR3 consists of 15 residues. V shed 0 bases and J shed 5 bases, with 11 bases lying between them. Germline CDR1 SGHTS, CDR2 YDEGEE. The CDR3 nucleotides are TGTGCCAGCAGCTTGGGGCAGGGGTGGACCGGGGAGCTGTTTTTT. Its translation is CASSLGQGWTGELFF.

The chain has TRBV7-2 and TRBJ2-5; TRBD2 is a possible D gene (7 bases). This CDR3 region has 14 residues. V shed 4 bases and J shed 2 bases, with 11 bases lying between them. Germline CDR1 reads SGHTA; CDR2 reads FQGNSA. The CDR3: CASSSGGAQETQYF. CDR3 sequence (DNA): TGTGCCAGCAGCTCTGGGGGGGCACAAGAGACCCAGTACTTC.

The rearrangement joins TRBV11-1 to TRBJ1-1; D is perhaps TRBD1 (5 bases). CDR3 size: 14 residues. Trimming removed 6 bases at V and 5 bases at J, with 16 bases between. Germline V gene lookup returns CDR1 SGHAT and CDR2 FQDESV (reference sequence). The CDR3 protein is CASRPSPGNTEAFF. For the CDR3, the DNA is TGTGCCAGCAGGCCCTCGCCAGGGAATACTGAAGCTTTCTTT.

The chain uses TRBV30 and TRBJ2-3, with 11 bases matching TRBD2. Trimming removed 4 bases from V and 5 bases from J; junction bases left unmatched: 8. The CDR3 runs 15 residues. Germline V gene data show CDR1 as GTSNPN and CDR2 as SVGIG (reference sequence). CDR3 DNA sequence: TGTGCCTGGAACAAAGGACTAGCGGGCTTAGATACGCAGTATTTT. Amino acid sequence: CAWNKGLAGLDTQYF.

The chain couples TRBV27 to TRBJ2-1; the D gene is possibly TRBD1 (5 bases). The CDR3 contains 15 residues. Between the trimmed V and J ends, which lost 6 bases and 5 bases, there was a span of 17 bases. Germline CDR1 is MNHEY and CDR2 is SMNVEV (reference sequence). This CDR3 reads CASSQKRLDNNEQFF. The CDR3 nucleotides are TGTGCCAGCAGCCAAAAAAGGCTGGACAACAATGAGCAGTTCTTC.

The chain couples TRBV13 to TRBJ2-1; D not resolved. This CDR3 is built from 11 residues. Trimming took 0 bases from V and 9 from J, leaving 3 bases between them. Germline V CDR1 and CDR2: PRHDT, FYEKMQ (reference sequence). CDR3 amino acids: CASSLGREQFF. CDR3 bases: TGTGCCAGCAGCTTAGGCCGTGAGCAGTTCTTC.

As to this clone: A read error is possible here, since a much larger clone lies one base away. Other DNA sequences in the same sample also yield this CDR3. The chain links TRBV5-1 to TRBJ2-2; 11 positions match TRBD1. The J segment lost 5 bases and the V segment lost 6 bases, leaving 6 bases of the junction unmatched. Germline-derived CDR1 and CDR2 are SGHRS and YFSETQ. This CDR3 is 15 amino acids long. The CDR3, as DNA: TGCGCCAGCAAAGGGACAGGGGGGCTTACCGGGGAGCTGTTTTTT. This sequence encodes CASKGTGGLTGELFF.

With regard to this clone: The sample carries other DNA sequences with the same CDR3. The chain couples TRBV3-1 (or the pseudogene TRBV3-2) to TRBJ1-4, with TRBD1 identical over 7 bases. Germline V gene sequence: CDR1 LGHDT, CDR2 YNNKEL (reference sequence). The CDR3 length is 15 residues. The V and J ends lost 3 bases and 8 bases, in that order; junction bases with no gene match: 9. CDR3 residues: CASSQADRREEKLFF. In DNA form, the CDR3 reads TGTGCCAGCAGCCAGGCGGACAGGAGGGAGGAAAAACTGTTTTTT.

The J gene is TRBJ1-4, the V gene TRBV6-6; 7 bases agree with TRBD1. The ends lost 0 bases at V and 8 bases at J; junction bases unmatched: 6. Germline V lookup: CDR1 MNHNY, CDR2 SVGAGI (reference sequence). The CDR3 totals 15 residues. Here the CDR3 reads CASSYSTGEREKLFF. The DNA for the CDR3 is TGTGCCAGCAGTTACTCAACAGGGGAGAGGGAAAAACTGTTTTTT.

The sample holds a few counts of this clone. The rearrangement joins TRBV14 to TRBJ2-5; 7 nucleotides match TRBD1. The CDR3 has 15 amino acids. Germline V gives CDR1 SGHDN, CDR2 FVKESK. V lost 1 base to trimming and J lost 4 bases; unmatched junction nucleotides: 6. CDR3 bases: TGTGCCAGCAGCCAAGTTGGGACAGTTAGAGAGACCCAGTACTTC. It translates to CASSQVGTVRETQYF. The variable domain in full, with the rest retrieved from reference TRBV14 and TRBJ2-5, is EAGVTQFPSHSVIEKGQTVTLRCDPISGHDNLYWYRRVMGKEIKFLLHFVKESKQDESGMPNNRFLAERTGGTYSTLKVQPAELEDSGVYFCASSQVGTVRETQYFGPGTRLLVL.

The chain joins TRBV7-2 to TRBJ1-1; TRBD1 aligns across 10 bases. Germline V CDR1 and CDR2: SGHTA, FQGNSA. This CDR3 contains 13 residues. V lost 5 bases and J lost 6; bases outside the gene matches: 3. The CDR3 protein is CASSKTGGPEAFF. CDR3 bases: TGTGCCAGCAGCAAGACAGGGGGCCCTGAAGCTTTCTTT.

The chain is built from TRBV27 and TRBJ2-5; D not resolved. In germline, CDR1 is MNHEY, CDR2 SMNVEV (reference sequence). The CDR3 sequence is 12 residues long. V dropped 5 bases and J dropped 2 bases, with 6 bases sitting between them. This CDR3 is CASSPHQETQYF. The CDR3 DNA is TGTGCCAGCAGTCCCCATCAAGAGACCCAGTACTTC.

CDR3 DNA: TGTGCCAGCAGCCTCAGGGATCTCAATGAGCAGTTCTTC. It yields the protein CASSLRDLNEQFF. The rearrangement uses TRBV5-4 and TRBJ2-1; TRBD1 is a possible D gene (5 bases). V was pared by 4 bases and J by 6 bases, with 11 bases between. In germline, CDR1 is SGHNT, CDR2 YYREEE (reference sequence). CDR3 length: 13 amino acids.

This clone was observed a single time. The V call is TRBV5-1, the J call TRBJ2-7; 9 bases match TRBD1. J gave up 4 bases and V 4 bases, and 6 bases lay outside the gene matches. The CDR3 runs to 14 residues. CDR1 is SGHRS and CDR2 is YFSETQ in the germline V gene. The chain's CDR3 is CASSAGTGLYEQYF. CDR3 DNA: TGCGCCAGCAGCGCCGGGACAGGGTTGTACGAGCAGTACTTC.

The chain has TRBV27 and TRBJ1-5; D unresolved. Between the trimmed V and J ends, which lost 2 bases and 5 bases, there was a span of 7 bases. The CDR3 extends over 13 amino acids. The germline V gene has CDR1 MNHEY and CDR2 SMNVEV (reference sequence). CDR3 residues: CASSLGRDQPQHF. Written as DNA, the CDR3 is TGTGCCAGCAGTTTAGGTCGGGATCAGCCCCAGCATTTT.

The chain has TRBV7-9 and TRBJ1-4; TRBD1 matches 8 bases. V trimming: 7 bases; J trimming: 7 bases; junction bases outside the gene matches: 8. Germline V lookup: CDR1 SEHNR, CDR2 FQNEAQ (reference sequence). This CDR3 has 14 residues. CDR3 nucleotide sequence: TGTGCCAGCAATCCCCCGGGACAGGCTGAAAAACTGTTTTTT. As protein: CASNPPGQAEKLFF.

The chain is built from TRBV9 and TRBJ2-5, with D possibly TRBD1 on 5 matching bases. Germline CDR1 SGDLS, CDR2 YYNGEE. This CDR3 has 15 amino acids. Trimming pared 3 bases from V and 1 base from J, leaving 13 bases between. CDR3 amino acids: CASSGALGVQETQYF. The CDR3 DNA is TGTGCCAGCAGCGGGGCATTAGGGGTCCAAGAGACCCAGTACTTC.

CDR3 protein: CASNGQGYNSPLHF. In DNA form, the CDR3 reads TGTGCCAGCAACGGACAGGGGTATAATTCACCCCTCCACTTT. The chain couples TRBV6-5 to TRBJ1-6, with 9 bases matching TRBD1. This CDR3 has 14 residues. V shed 7 bases and J 4 bases; nucleotides not matched to a gene: 2. Germline assignment: CDR1 MNHEY and CDR2 SVGAGI.

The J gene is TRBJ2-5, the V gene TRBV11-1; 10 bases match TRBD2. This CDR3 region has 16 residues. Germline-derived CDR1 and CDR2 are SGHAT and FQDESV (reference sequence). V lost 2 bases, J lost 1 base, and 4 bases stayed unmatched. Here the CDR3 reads CASSLKRGGFQETQYF. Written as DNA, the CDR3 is TGTGCCAGCAGCTTAAAGCGGGGGGGATTCCAAGAGACCCAGTACTTC.

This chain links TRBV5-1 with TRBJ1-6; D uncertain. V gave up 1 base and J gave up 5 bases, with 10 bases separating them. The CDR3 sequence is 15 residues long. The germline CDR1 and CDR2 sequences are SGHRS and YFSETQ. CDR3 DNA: TGCGCCAGCAGCTTGACCGGGGTGGATAATTCACCCCTCCACTTT. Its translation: CASSLTGVDNSPLHF.

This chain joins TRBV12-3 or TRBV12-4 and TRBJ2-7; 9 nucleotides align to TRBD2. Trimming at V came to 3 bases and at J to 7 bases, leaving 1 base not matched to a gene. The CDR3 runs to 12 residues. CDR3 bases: TGTGCCAGCAGTTTGCGGGGGGGTGAGCAGTACTTC. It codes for CASSLRGGEQYF.

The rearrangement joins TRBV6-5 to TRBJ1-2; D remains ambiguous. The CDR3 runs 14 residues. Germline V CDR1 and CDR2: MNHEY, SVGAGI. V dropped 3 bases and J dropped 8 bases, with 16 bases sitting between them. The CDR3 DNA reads TGTGCCAGCAGTTATATTGTGGGAGATGGCGGCTACACCTTC. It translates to CASSYIVGDGGYTF.

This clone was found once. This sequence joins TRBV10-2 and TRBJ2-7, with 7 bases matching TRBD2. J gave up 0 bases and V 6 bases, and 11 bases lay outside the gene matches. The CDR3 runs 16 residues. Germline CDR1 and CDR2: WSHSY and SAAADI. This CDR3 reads CASSGGPGGPSYEQYF. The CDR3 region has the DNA TGCGCCAGCAGCGGTGGGCCGGGGGGACCCTCCTACGAGCAGTACTTC.